This entry features one TCR beta chain sequence. This sample was included in a study of control samples from healthy donors and cancer patients. Measured with immunoSEQ multiplex PCR; TCRdb has only the in-frame clones, and not every one. This table has around 250,000 clones, roughly 80% appearing once. There are 12 residues in the CDR3. Germline CDR1 is GTSNPN and CDR2 is SVGIG (reference sequence). The V gene lost 2 bases and the J gene lost 5 bases, with 9 bases spanning the gap. The chain links TRBV30 to TRBJ2-5, with a weak D call TRBD1 (6 bases). Sequencing used PBMCs. This receptor was taken from a woman aged 60-75 years with lung cancer. In nucleotides, the CDR3 is TGTGCCTGGAGTAGGGGGACGGAGACCCAGTACTTC. It codes for CAWSRGTETQYF.